This T cell receptor beta chain is from a study of cytomegalovirus exposure and HLA in healthy donors. Points on this clone: Antigen: not known.

Data came from immunoSEQ multiplex PCR; TCRdb stores just in-frame clones and leaves some out. The sample records about 98,000 clones, roughly 87% being singletons. Study outcomes and limitations: It was 150 or so TCR beta chains that were listed as cytomegalovirus-associated. A few of the chains that were CMV-associated were confirmed in vitro to be specific for CMV antigens.

V lost 1 base, J lost 2 bases, and 5 bases stayed unmatched. CDR3 length equals 16 residues. The germline V gene has CDR1 SGHTA and CDR2 FQGNSA. This chain links TRBV7-2 with TRBJ1-1, with 9 positions matching TRBD1. Material: PBMCs. The sequence was obtained from a man between 18 and 35 years old in good health and CMV-seropositive. Here the CDR3 DNA reads TGTGCCAGCAGCTTAGTGGGGACAGGGTTAAACACTGAAGCTTTCTTT. This translates into CASSLVGTGLNTEAFF. The variable domain in full, completed from reference TRBV7-2 and TRBJ1-1, reads GAGVSQSPSNKVTEKGKDVELRCDPISGHTALYWYRQSLGQGLEFLIYFQGNSAPDKSGLPSDRFSAERTGGSVSTLTIQRTQQEDSAVYLCASSLVGTGLNTEAFFGQGTRLTVV.